This entry features one T cell receptor (beta chain) sequence. Produced via immunoSEQ multiplex PCR; TCRdb's table is partial and in-frame only. Here the sample spans hundreds of thousands of clones, roughly 84% being singletons. The record originates from a study of cytomegalovirus exposure and HLA in healthy donors. The TCR comes from a man aged 18 to 30 in good health and CMV-seropositive. The specimen sequenced was PBMCs.

CDR3 region: CASSLGARGTQYF. Written as DNA, the CDR3 is TGTGCCAGCAGCTTAGGGGCCCGTGGAACGCAGTATTTT. This chain uses TRBV7-9 with TRBJ2-3; no clear D gene. Germline assignment: CDR1 SEHNR and CDR2 FQNEAQ (reference sequence). This CDR3 spans 13 amino acids. V lost 1 base, J lost 9 bases, and 11 bases lay in between.